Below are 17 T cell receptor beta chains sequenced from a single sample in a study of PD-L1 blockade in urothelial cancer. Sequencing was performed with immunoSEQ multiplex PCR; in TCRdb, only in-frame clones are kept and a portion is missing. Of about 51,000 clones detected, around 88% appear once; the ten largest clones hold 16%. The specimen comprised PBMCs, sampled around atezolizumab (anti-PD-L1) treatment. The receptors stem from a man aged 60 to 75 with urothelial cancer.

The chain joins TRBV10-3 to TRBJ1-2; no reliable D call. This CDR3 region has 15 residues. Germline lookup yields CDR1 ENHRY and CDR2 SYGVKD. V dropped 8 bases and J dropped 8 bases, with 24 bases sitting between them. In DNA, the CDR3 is TGTGCCATCCCTAAAAAACGAGACACCCGTGAGGGCTACACCTTC. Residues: CAIPKKRDTREGYTF.

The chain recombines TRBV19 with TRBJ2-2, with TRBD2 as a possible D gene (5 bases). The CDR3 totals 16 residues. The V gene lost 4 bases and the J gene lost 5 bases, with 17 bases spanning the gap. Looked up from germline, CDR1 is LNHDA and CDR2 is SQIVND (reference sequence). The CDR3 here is CASSKLAPTSTGELFF. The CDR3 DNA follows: TGTGCCAGTAGTAAGCTAGCTCCAACCTCTACCGGGGAGCTGTTTTTT.

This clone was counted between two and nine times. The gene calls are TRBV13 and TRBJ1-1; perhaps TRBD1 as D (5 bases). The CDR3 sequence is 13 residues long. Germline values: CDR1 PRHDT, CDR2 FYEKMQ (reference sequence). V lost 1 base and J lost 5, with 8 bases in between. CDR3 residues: CASSLDPGTEAFF. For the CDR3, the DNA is TGTGCCAGCAGCTTAGATCCAGGGACTGAAGCTTTCTTT.

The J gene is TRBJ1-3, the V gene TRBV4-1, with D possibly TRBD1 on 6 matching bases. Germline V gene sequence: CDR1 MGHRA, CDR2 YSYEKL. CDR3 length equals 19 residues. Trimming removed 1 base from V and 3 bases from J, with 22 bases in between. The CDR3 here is CASSQGATGHWAGGNTIYF. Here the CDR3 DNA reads TGCGCCAGCAGCCAAGGGGCCACGGGACATTGGGCCGGTGGAAACACCATATATTTT.

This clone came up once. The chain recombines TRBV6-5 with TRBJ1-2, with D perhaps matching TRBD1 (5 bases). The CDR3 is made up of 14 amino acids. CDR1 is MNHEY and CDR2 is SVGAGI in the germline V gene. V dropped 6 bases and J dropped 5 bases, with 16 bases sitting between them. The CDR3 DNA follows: TGTGCCAGCAGCCCTCGGGCAGGGTCATATGGCTACACCTTC. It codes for CASSPRAGSYGYTF.

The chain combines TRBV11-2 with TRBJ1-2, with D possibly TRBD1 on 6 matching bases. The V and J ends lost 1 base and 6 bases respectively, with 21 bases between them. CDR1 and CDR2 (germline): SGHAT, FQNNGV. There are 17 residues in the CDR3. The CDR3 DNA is TGTGCCAGCAGCTTAGGTTGGCCTAGGACAGAGACCAATGGCTACACCTTC. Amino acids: CASSLGWPRTETNGYTF.

CDR3 residues: CAIRGRENTEAFF. The CDR3 nucleotides read TGTGCCATCAGGGGCCGGGAAAACACTGAAGCTTTCTTT. The V and J genes are TRBV10-3 and TRBJ1-1, with unresolved D. Looked up from germline, CDR1 is ENHRY and CDR2 is SYGVKD. V lost 6 bases, J lost 2 bases, and 10 bases lay in between. This CDR3 is 13 amino acids long.

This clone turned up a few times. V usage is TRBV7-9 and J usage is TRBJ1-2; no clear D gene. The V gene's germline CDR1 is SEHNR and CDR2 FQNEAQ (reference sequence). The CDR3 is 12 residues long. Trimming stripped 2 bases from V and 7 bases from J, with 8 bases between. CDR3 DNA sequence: TGTGCCAGCAGCTTAACAGCGGGTGGCTACACCTTC. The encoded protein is CASSLTAGGYTF.

The CDR3 DNA reads TGTGCCAGTAGTCCGAGACAGGGGCCAGAAGCTTTCTTT. Amino acids: CASSPRQGPEAFF. This sequence joins TRBV19 and TRBJ1-1, with TRBD1 identical over 8 bases. The V gene's germline CDR1 is LNHDA and CDR2 SQIVND (reference sequence). This CDR3 is 13 amino acids long. The ends lost 5 bases at V and 8 bases at J; junction bases unmatched: 7. The full variable domain, completed using reference TRBV19 and TRBJ1-1, is DGGITQSPKYLFRKEGQNVTLSCEQNLNHDAMYWYRQDPGQGLRLIYYSQIVNDFQKGDIAEGYSVSREKKESFPLTVTSAQKNPTAFYLCASSPRQGPEAFFGQGTRLTVV.

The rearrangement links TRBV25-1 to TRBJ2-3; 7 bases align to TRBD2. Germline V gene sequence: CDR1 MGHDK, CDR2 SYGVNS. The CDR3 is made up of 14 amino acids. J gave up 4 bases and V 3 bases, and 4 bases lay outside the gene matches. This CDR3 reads CASSDSGYADTQYF. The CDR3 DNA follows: TGTGCCAGCAGTGATAGCGGGTATGCAGATACGCAGTATTTT.

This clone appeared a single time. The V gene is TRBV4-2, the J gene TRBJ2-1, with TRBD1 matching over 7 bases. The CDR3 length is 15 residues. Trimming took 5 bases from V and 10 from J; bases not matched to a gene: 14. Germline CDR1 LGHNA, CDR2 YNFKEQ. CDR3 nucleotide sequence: TGTGCCAGCAGCGATCGACAGGGCCCCCCTGTGGAGCAGTTCTTC. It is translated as CASSDRQGPPVEQFF.

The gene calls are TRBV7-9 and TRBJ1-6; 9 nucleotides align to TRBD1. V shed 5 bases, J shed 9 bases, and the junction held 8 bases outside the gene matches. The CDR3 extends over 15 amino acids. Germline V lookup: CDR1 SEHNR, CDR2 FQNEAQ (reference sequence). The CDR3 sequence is CASSLPRTGVSPLHF. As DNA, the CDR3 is TGTGCCAGCAGCCTTCCCCGGACAGGGGTTTCACCCCTCCACTTT.

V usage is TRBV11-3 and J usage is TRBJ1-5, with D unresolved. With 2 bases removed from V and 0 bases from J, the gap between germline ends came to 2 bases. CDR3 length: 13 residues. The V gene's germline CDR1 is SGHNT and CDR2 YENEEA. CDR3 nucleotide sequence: TGTGCCAGCAGCTTATATAGCAATCAGCCCCAGCATTTT. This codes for CASSLYSNQPQHF.

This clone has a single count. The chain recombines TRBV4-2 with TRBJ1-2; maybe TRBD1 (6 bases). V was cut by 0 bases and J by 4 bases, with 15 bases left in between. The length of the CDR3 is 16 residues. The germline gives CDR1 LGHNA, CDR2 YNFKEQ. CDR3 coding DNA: TGTGCCAGCAGCCAAGAGGTCGGGGGGCGCACCTATGGCTACACCTTC. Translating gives CASSQEVGGRTYGYTF.

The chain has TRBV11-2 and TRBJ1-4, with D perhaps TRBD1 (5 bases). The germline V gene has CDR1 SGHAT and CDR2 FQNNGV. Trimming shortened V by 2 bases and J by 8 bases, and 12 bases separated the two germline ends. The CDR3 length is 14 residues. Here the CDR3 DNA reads TGTGCCAGCAGCTTAACGGGGGTGGGAGAAAAACTGTTTTTT. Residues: CASSLTGVGEKLFF.

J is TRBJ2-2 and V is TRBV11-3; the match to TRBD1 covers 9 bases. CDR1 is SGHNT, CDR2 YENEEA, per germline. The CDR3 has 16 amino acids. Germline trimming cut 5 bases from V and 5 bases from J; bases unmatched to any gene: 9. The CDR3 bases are TGTGCCAGCAGCACAGGGACAGGGCGTGGGACCGGGGAGCTGTTTTTT. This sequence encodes CASSTGTGRGTGELFF.

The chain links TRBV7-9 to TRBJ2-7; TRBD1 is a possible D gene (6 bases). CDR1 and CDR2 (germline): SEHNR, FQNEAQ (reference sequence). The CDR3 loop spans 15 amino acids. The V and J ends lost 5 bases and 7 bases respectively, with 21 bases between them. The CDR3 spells CASSPGLGANREQYF. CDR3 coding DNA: TGTGCCAGCAGCCCCGGGCTGGGGGCGAACAGAGAGCAGTACTTC.